This T cell receptor (beta chain) was profiled in a study of T cell clusters in autoimmune cytopenias. The CDR3 has 15 amino acids. Multiplex touch-down PCR amplified TRB using TRB-A and TRB-B pools in one tube. TCRdb reanalyzed the multiplex PCR reads and collapses them to one entry per CDR3 protein, without DNA. Here the sample table reports about 3,900 distinct CDR3 sequences. Each sample's input was 250 to 300 ng genomic DNA, 35,000 to 40,000 genome equivalents. This sample was also put to use in a study of T cell repertoires in aging, cancer and after chemotherapy.

The clonotype was recovered from a human donor in good health. Material: peripheral blood. The chain joins TRBV12-3 or TRBV12-4 to TRBJ1-2; TCRdb's D call, TRBD1, is unchecked because there is no DNA. The CDR3 here is CASSFAGTRAYGYTF.